Listed below are T cell receptor beta chains from one sample, sequenced in a study of blood T cells in healthy people across ages. Using its own MiXCR run on the 5' RACE reads, TCRdb lists one record per CDR3 protein. The table has some 800,000 distinct CDR3 sequences, roughly 25% seen once; the top ten hold roughly 3.8%. These same records also appear under a second study, on T cells of mothers and their children.

The specimen was blood. The receptors were gathered from a boy aged 5-17 years in good health. CDR3s include the opening cysteine and the closing phenylalanine or tryptophan. Fields, in order: D gene, clone size, CDR3 length, J gene, V gene, CDR3 DNA, CDR3 protein. D genes are given only for firm matches. The size field is filled for only some rows; it gives once, few, many or a size class.

>-|many|13|TRBJ1-1|TRBV18
TGTGCCAGCTCACCAGCAGTGAACACTGAAGCTTTCTTT
CASSPAVNTEAFF
>TRBD2|-|15|TRBJ2-3|TRBV20-1
TGCAGTGCAACCGGGACTAGCGGGGACACAGATACGCAGTATTTT
CSATGTSGDTDTQYF
>-|few|13|TRBJ2-1|TRBV20-1
TGCAGTGGACTAGAAGACGGGTCTTATGAGCAGTTCTTC
CSGLEDGSYEQFF
>-|-|12|TRBJ2-1|TRBV7-9
TGTGCCAGCAGCTTAGGATATGATGAGCAGTTCTTC
CASSLGYDEQFF
>-|-|15|TRBJ2-7|TRBV7-2
TGTGCCAGCAGCTTAGCAGGGGGGGTCCGCACCGAGCAGTACTTC
CASSLAGGVRTEQYF
>-|-|15|TRBJ2-2|TRBV3-1
TGTGCCAGCAGCCAAGGACACAAGAACACCGGGGAGCTGTTTTTT
CASSQGHKNTGELFF
>-|few|15|TRBJ2-1|TRBV3-1
TGCGCCAGCAGCCCCCGACAGCGGACCTACAATGAGCAGTTCTTC
CASSPRQRTYNEQFF
>-|few|14|TRBJ2-5|TRBV12-3/TRBV12-4
TGTGCCAGCAGTACCCGGCCTACACTGGAGACCCAGTACTTC
CASSTRPTLETQYF
>-|-|12|TRBJ2-1|TRBV24-1
TGTGCCACCAGTGACGAAGACAATGAGCAGTTCTTC
CATSDEDNEQFF
>TRBD2|-|16|TRBJ2-7|TRBV7-2
TGTGCCAGCAGCCGGACTAGCGGGGGCATTTCCTACGAGCAGTACTTC
CASSRTSGGISYEQYF
>-|few|15|TRBJ2-1|TRBV7-3
TGTGCCAGCAGCTTATTTGAGAGCTCCTACAATAAGCAGTTCTTC
CASSLFESSYNKQFF
>-|few|14|TRBJ1-4|TRBV27
TGTGCCAGCAGCCATGGACGGAGTAATGAAAAACTGTTTTTT
CASSHGRSNEKLFF
>-|-|14|TRBJ2-5|TRBV7-2
TGTGCCAGCAGCCAGAGCGGGCTAGGGGAGACCCAGTACTTC
CASSQSGLGETQYF
>TRBD2|-|16|TRBJ2-1|TRBV6-2/TRBV6-3
TGTGCCAGCAGCCCCATCCGACTAGCTACCTACAATGAGCAGTTCTTC
CASSPIRLATYNEQFF
>TRBD1|few|15|TRBJ2-4|TRBV4-3
TGCGCCAGCAGCCCAAAGGGGGCTGGCAAAAACATTCAGTACTTC
CASSPKGAGKNIQYF
>TRBD1|few|13|TRBJ1-4|TRBV28
TGTGCCAGCAGAGGACAGGGTGTTGAAAAACTGTTTTTT
CASRGQGVEKLFF
>-|few|16|TRBJ1-1|TRBV7-3
TGTGCCAGCAGCTTACTTTTCTCCGGGGTAGTTACTGAAGCTTTCTTT
CASSLLFSGVVTEAFF
>-|-|12|TRBJ2-4|TRBV10-3
TGTGCCATCAGTGAGTCTGGGCTAGTCTTCGACTTC
CAISESGLVFDF
>-|-|15|TRBJ2-4|TRBV7-2
TGTGCCAGCAGCAGTCAGACAGGCCTATTAAACATTCAGTACTTC
CASSSQTGLLNIQYF
>-|few|16|TRBJ2-5|TRBV5-4
TGTGCCAGCAGCTATGGCCCAAACGTTGGTCAAGAGACCCAGTACTTC
CASSYGPNVGQETQYF
>TRBD1|-|15|TRBJ2-5|TRBV7-9
TGTGCCAGCAGCTTACCGGGACAGGGAAGAGAGACCCAGTACTTC
CASSLPGQGRETQYF
>-|few|15|TRBJ2-3|TRBV4-3
TGCGCCAGCAGCCCAGGAGTGGGTAAGACAGATACGCAGTATTTT
CASSPGVGKTDTQYF
>-|-|14|TRBJ2-5|TRBV7-6
TGTGCCGGCAGCTTAGTCGTACGAGGGGAGACCCAGTACTTC
CAGSLVVRGETQYF
>-|-|16|TRBJ2-1|TRBV18
TGTGCCAGCTCACCGCAGGACGCGAGCTCCTACAATGAGCAGTTCTTC
CASSPQDASSYNEQFF
>TRBD1|-|17|TRBJ2-5|TRBV7-2
TGTGCCAGCAGCTCGCCGGACAGGGAGTACGGAATGGAGACCCAGTACTTC
CASSSPDREYGMETQYF
>TRBD2|many|16|TRBJ2-3|TRBV7-2
TGTGCCAGCAGGCCAAGACTAGCGGGGAGTACAGATACGCAGTATTTT
CASRPRLAGSTDTQYF
>TRBD1|many|18|TRBJ1-6|TRBV3-1
TGTGCCAGCAGCCAAGGGGTCCAGACAGGGGGCTTTGGTTCACCCCTCCACTTT
CASSQGVQTGGFGSPLHF
>-|-|13|TRBJ1-4|TRBV19
TGTGCCAGTAGTATTGGCAATGGTGAAAAACTGTTTTTT
CASSIGNGEKLFF
>-|-|15|TRBJ1-4|TRBV25-1
TGTGCCAGCAGTAGACAGGACGCAACTAATGAAAAACTGTTTTTT
CASSRQDATNEKLFF
>TRBD2|many|17|TRBJ2-3|TRBV28
TGTGCCAGCAGTTTGGAACGGACTAGCGGGGAAACAGATACGCAGTATTTT
CASSLERTSGETDTQYF
>TRBD1|-|15|TRBJ2-7|TRBV4-3
TGCGCCAGCAGCCCCGGGACAGGGGGCCACTACGAGCAGTACTTC
CASSPGTGGHYEQYF
>TRBD2|-|14|TRBJ2-1|TRBV7-8
TGTGCCAGCAGTTCCGAGAGCGGGAGTTTTGAGCAGTTCTTC
CASSSESGSFEQFF
>-|-|14|TRBJ1-1|TRBV4-3
TGCGCCAGCAGCCAAGTATGGGTTAACACTGAAGCTTTCTTT
CASSQVWVNTEAFF
>-|few|12|TRBJ2-4|TRBV29-1
TGCAGCGTTGGGCGGGCCGCGGACATTCAGTACTTC
CSVGRAADIQYF
>TRBD2|few|17|TRBJ2-1|TRBV5-1
TGCGCCAGCATTAGGACTAGCGGGGGGGCCAGAACCAATGAGCAGTTCTTC
CASIRTSGGARTNEQFF
>-|-|12|TRBJ2-7|TRBV29-1
TGCAGCGTGACAGAGAACTCCTACGAGCAGTACTTC
CSVTENSYEQYF
>-|-|16|TRBJ2-5|TRBV27
TGTGCCAGCAGTACAGGCTCTGTGGGCAGGAAAGAGACCCAGTACTTC
CASSTGSVGRKETQYF
>TRBD2|-|15|TRBJ2-1|TRBV28
TGTGCCAGCAGTGGTACTAGCGGGGGGGCCAATGAGCAGTTCTTC
CASSGTSGGANEQFF
>-|-|14|TRBJ2-5|TRBV27
TGTGCCAGCAGTTTACGGGGGCTTATGTACGAGCGGTACTTC
CASSLRGLMYERYF
>-|-|12|TRBJ1-1|TRBV5-6
TGTGCCAGCAGCTTGAGGGACCTTGAAGCTTTCTTT
CASSLRDLEAFF
>-|few|16|TRBJ1-5|TRBV27
TGTGCCAGCAGTCCCCGGACCCCTTATAGCAATCAGCCCCAGCATTTT
CASSPRTPYSNQPQHF
>-|few|13|TRBJ2-1|TRBV7-9
TGTGCCAGCAGGGACCTCATAAACAATGAGCAGTTCTTC
CASRDLINNEQFF
>-|-|16|TRBJ1-1|TRBV11-2
TGTGCCAGCAGCTCCAACCCGGGAGGGACGGGCACTGAAGCTTTCTTT
CASSSNPGGTGTEAFF
>-|-|14|TRBJ2-2|TRBV5-1
TGCGCCAGCATGGACTCCGCCAACACCGGGGAGCTGTTTTTT
CASMDSANTGELFF
>-|few|14|TRBJ2-7|TRBV11-2
TGTGCCAGCAGCCCACCGGGAGCGGCGATTGAGCAGTACTTC
CASSPPGAAIEQYF
>TRBD2|-|18|TRBJ2-3|TRBV7-2
TGTGCCAGCAGCTTAATGGGGAGTTCTAGCGGGATCTTAGATACGCAGTATTTT
CASSLMGSSSGILDTQYF
>-|-|12|TRBJ1-1|TRBV15
TGTGCCACCAGCAGAGTTCAGACTGGAGCTTTCTTT
CATSRVQTGAFF
>-|few|12|TRBJ2-7|TRBV29-1
TGCAGCGTCCGAACGGGGGTGAGGGAGCAGTACTTC
CSVRTGVREQYF
>-|-|16|TRBJ2-1|TRBV14
TGTGTCAGCAGCCATGATGACCGGGGCCCAAACAATGAGCAGTTCTTC
CVSSHDDRGPNNEQFF
>-|-|15|TRBJ2-7|TRBV6-2/TRBV6-3
TGTGCCAGCAGCTTCCCAGCAGGGAAAGCCTACGAGCAGTACTTC
CASSFPAGKAYEQYF
>-|-|14|TRBJ2-3|TRBV12-3/TRBV12-4
TGTGCCACCAAGAGCGTTACGAGCACAGATACGCAGTATTTT
CATKSVTSTDTQYF
>TRBD2|-|13|TRBJ2-7|TRBV10-3
TGTGCCATCAGTGGGGCGGGGGGCAACGAGCAGTACTTC
CAISGAGGNEQYF